This TCR beta chain was observed in a study of blood T cell repertoires in COVID-19. Sequencing used immunoSEQ multiplex PCR; TCRdb keeps in-frame clones, though not all of them. Of about 140,000 clones in the sample, roughly 85% were seen once. V was clipped by 1 base and J by 5 bases, with 8 bases between them. This CDR3 spans 13 amino acids. The germline V gene has CDR1 LNHDA and CDR2 SQIVND (reference sequence). The chain combines TRBV19 with TRBJ1-2; D unclear. The receptor comes from a man in his fifties or sixties with acute or convalescent COVID-19. The sample taken for sequencing was peripheral blood. The CDR3 here is CASSIGAVYGYTF. As DNA, the CDR3 is TGTGCCAGTAGTATAGGTGCAGTGTATGGCTACACCTTC.